These 23 T cell receptor beta chains share one sample of origin, sequenced in a study of blood T cell repertoires in COVID-19. Repertoires were generated with immunoSEQ multiplex PCR, while TCRdb's copy carries only in-frame clones and drops some. This table has around 250,000 clones, around 86% appearing once. Sequencing was performed on peripheral blood. The source of these receptors is a middle-aged woman who had recovered from COVID-19.

Here the CDR3 reads CSVVQRAGGEQFF. The CDR3 coding sequence is TGCAGCGTAGTACAGCGAGCGGGAGGTGAGCAGTTCTTC. The chain is built from TRBV29-1 and TRBJ2-1, with TRBD2 matching 9 bases. CDR1 is SQVTM and CDR2 is ANQGSEA in the germline V gene. Losses at the gene ends were 6 bases for V and 9 bases for J; bases not matched to a gene: 9. This CDR3 spans 13 amino acids.

The chain couples TRBV4-1 to TRBJ2-7, with 8 bases fitting TRBD2. The CDR3 runs to 16 residues. Germline CDR1 and CDR2: MGHRA and YSYEKL. Trimming at V came to 0 bases and at J to 3 bases, leaving 7 bases not matched to a gene. As DNA, the CDR3 is TGCGCCAGCAGCCAAGAGAGGACTAGCTTTCTCTACGAGCAGTACTTC. The encoded protein is CASSQERTSFLYEQYF.

The V call is TRBV11-2, the J call TRBJ2-5; 9 nucleotides align to TRBD1. The CDR3 is 15 residues long. The germline V gene encodes CDR1 SGHAT and CDR2 FQNNGV. J gave up 2 bases and V 4 bases, and 5 bases lay outside the gene matches. The CDR3 sequence is CASSSPTGGQETQYF. Here the CDR3 DNA reads TGTGCCAGCAGCTCGCCGACAGGGGGTCAAGAGACCCAGTACTTC.

The V and J genes are TRBV9 and TRBJ2-3; the match to TRBD2 covers 12 bases. Germline CDR1 and CDR2: SGDLS and YYNGEE. Trimming took 4 bases from V and 3 from J; bases not matched to a gene: 6. The CDR3 sequence is 16 residues long. CDR3 sequence: CASSPLAGGGTDTQYF. The CDR3 region has the DNA TGTGCCAGCAGCCCGCTAGCGGGAGGGGGGACAGATACGCAGTATTTT.

This sequence joins TRBV9 and TRBJ2-3; 11 bases line up with TRBD2. In germline, CDR1 is SGDLS, CDR2 YYNGEE. The V and J ends lost 0 bases and 0 bases, in that order; junction bases with no gene match: 3. CDR3 size: 17 residues. DNA of the CDR3: TGTGCCAGCAGCGTAGGACTAGCGGGATCGAGCACAGATACGCAGTATTTT. Amino acids: CASSVGLAGSSTDTQYF.

The chain's CDR3 is CASSALQGYEQYF. The CDR3 DNA sequence: TGTGCCAGCAGTGCCCTCCAGGGCTACGAGCAGTACTTC. This sequence joins TRBV6-2 or TRBV6-3 and TRBJ2-7; possible D gene TRBD1, 5 bases. The germline CDR1 and CDR2 sequences are MNHEY and SVGEGT. The ends were cut back, 5 bases at V and 3 bases at J, with 11 bases in the middle. The CDR3 spans 13 residues.

Notes on this clone: Other DNA sequences within the sample encode an identical CDR3. The V gene is TRBV18, the J gene TRBJ2-3; D gene unclear. Germline CDR1 reads KGHSH; CDR2 reads LQKENI. The CDR3 is 13 amino acids. V was trimmed by 0 bases and J by 3 bases, leaving 4 bases between them. DNA for the CDR3: TGTGCCAGCTCACCACCCCTGACAGATACGCAGTATTTT. It codes for CASSPPLTDTQYF. Filled out from reference TRBV18 and TRBJ2-3, the complete variable domain reads NAGVMQNPRHLVRRRGQEARLRCSPMKGHSHVYWYRQLPEEGLKFMVYLQKENIIDESGMPKERFSAEFPKEGPSILRIQQVVRGDSAAYFCASSPPLTDTQYFGPGTRLTVL.

The chain links TRBV6-6 to TRBJ1-5; no reliable D call. Trimming pared 7 bases from V and 5 bases from J, leaving 15 bases between. The germline V gene has CDR1 MNHNY and CDR2 SVGAGI (reference sequence). The CDR3 sequence is 14 residues long. CDR3 in amino acids: CASTQSLWDQPQHF. The DNA of the CDR3 is TGTGCCAGCACACAGAGTCTTTGGGATCAGCCCCAGCATTTT.

The gene calls are TRBV28 and TRBJ2-7; TRBD1 matches at 10 bases. Germline values: CDR1 MDHEN, CDR2 SYDVKM. The CDR3 is 15 amino acids. With 5 bases clipped from V and 1 base from J, the junction kept 5 bases outside the gene matches. The CDR3 region has the DNA TGTGCCAGCAGTCGGGACAGGGGAGGTTCCTACGAGCAGTACTTC. Translated: CASSRDRGGSYEQYF.

V and J are TRBV11-2 and TRBJ2-7; weak D call: TRBD2 (6 bases). The CDR3 consists of 16 residues. V gave up 1 base and J gave up 0 bases, with 13 bases separating them. In germline, CDR1 is SGHAT, CDR2 FQNNGV. The DNA of the CDR3 is TGTGCCAGCAGCTTAGGGATAGCGGCAGGCTCCTACGAGCAGTACTTC. It encodes CASSLGIAAGSYEQYF.

This chain uses TRBV9 with TRBJ2-2; 12 positions match TRBD2. Unmatched junction bases numbered 4, after V lost 4 bases and J lost 3 bases. Germline values: CDR1 SGDLS, CDR2 YYNGEE. This CDR3 has 16 amino acids. CDR3 coding DNA: TGTGCCAGCAGCCGTCTAGCGGGAGGGGACACCGGGGAGCTGTTTTTT. Translation gives CASSRLAGGDTGELFF. Together with reference TRBV9 and TRBJ2-2, the CDR3 gives the full variable domain: DSGVTQTPKHLITATGQRVTLRCSPRSGDLSVYWYQQSLDQGLQFLIQYYNGEERAKGNILERFSAQQFPDLHSELNLSSLELGDSALYFCASSRLAGGDTGELFFGEGSRLTVL.

This chain links TRBV7-9 with TRBJ2-1, with TRBD2 identical over 8 bases. There are 14 residues in the CDR3. Germline CDR1 is SEHNR and CDR2 is FQNEAQ (reference sequence). V lost 10 bases, J lost 5 bases, and 10 bases stayed unmatched. This CDR3 is CATAGGQPHNEQFF. For the CDR3, the DNA is TGTGCCACTGCGGGAGGCCAACCCCACAATGAGCAGTTCTTC.

CDR3 DNA sequence: TGTGCCAGCATACCAGGACAGGCCCTGGATCAGCCCCAGCATTTT. Translating gives CASIPGQALDQPQHF. The chain uses TRBV28 and TRBJ1-5, with 7 positions matching TRBD1. Germline V gene lookup returns CDR1 MDHEN and CDR2 SYDVKM. The CDR3 spans 15 residues. J gave up 5 bases and V 7 bases, and 11 bases lay outside the gene matches.

The chain uses TRBV6-1 and TRBJ1-2; no reliable D call. This CDR3 has 13 amino acids. V was trimmed by 2 bases and J by 2 bases, leaving 6 bases between them. Germline loops: CDR1 MNHNS, CDR2 SASEGT. The CDR3 loop reads CASSEQMNYGYTF. The DNA of the CDR3 is TGTGCCAGCAGTGAACAAATGAACTATGGCTACACCTTC.

This sequence joins TRBV12-3 or TRBV12-4 and TRBJ2-7, with TRBD1 as a possible D gene (6 bases). The length of the CDR3 is 13 residues. Trimming took off 10 bases at V and 6 bases at J, with 19 bases between the two ends. CDR3 residues: CATSAGDQREQYF. The CDR3 region has the DNA TGTGCCACGAGCGCAGGGGACCAGCGCGAGCAGTACTTC.

In this sample, this clone turned up once. The J gene is TRBJ2-3, the V gene TRBV28, with 14 bases matching TRBD2. With V trimmed by 5 bases and J by 6 bases, 7 bases remained unmatched. From germline, CDR1 is MDHEN and CDR2 SYDVKM. This CDR3 is 16 amino acids long. The CDR3 here is CASSPGTSGRPDTQYF. DNA of the CDR3: TGTGCCAGCAGTCCAGGGACTAGCGGGAGACCGGATACGCAGTATTTT.

In its sample, this clone was seen once. The chain employs TRBV10-2 and TRBJ2-7; 10 nucleotides match TRBD1. Unmatched junction bases numbered 14, after V lost 7 bases and J lost 2 bases. The CDR3 sequence is 17 residues long. Germline values: CDR1 WSHSY, CDR2 SAAADI. CDR3 sequence: CASTPPFGTGVPYEQYF. CDR3 nucleotide sequence: TGCGCCAGCACCCCCCCCTTCGGGACAGGGGTTCCCTACGAGCAGTACTTC.

The chain joins TRBV11-2 to TRBJ2-1, with TRBD2 as a possible D gene (6 bases). The CDR3 is made up of 15 amino acids. The germline V and J ends were trimmed by 3 bases and 1 base, with 10 bases remaining between them. Germline CDR1 and CDR2: SGHAT and FQNNGV. The CDR3 is CASSFRSGSYNEQFF. CDR3 DNA sequence: TGTGCCAGCAGCTTTAGGAGCGGGTCCTACAATGAGCAGTTCTTC.

The chain employs TRBV5-4 and TRBJ2-2; 8 bases line up with TRBD2. CDR3 size: 15 residues. The V gene's germline CDR1 is SGHNT and CDR2 YYREEE (reference sequence). The V gene end was trimmed by 0 bases and the J gene end by 7 bases; junction bases not matched to a gene: 5. The CDR3: CASSLDGRAGGELFF. CDR3 bases: TGTGCCAGCAGCTTGGACGGGAGGGCCGGCGGGGAGCTGTTTTTT.

The chain recombines TRBV10-3 with TRBJ2-3; TRBD2 matches at 9 bases. V lost 6 bases to trimming and J lost 2 bases; unmatched junction nucleotides: 6. Germline V CDR1 and CDR2: ENHRY, SYGVKD. The CDR3 has 15 amino acids. The CDR3 is CAISSGLADTDTQYF. CDR3 sequence (DNA): TGTGCCATCAGCTCGGGACTAGCAGACACAGATACGCAGTATTTT.

J is TRBJ1-1 and V is TRBV5-1; 8 nucleotides line up with TRBD1. The CDR3 contains 16 residues. From germline, CDR1 is SGHRS and CDR2 YFSETQ. With 3 bases clipped from V and 4 bases from J, the junction kept 11 bases outside the gene matches. In nucleotides, the CDR3 is TGCGCCAGCAGCTATCAGGGGGCAGTCCAAGGCACTGAAGCTTTCTTT. It codes for CASSYQGAVQGTEAFF.

CDR3 DNA: TGTGCCAGCAGCTTAGCCGTGTTTGGGCCCTACAATGAGCAGTTCTTC. This sequence encodes CASSLAVFGPYNEQFF. This chain links TRBV7-9 with TRBJ2-1; D unclear. V shed 0 bases and J shed 2 bases, with 11 bases lying between them. Germline loops: CDR1 SEHNR, CDR2 FQNEAQ (reference sequence). The CDR3 has 16 amino acids.

This clone was found a few times. The chain recombines TRBV5-8 with TRBJ2-5; TRBD2 agrees at 13 bases. The length of the CDR3 is 16 residues. CDR1 is SGHTS and CDR2 is YDEGEE in the germline V gene. V gave up 2 bases and J gave up 2 bases; unmatched junction bases: 3. The CDR3 DNA sequence: TGTGCCAGCAGCTTCTGGACTAGCGGGAGACAAGAGACCCAGTACTTC. Translating gives CASSFWTSGRQETQYF.